Sequencing of this T cell receptor beta chain was carried out in a study of Tregs in tolerant kidney transplant recipients. Findings and caveats of the study: The most relevant donor-specific Treg TCRbeta repertoire apparently came from expansion with activated donor B cells.

A remark on this clone: Its target is unknown.

Thawed PBMCs were FACS-sorted into unstimulated CD4+CD25+CD127- regulatory T cells, CD4+CD25- non-regulatory cells, CD4 and CD8 cells. Data came from immunoSEQ multiplex PCR; TCRdb stores just in-frame clones and leaves some out. The sample has approximately 99,000 clones, 90% seen once. Germline CDR1 and CDR2: SEHNR and FQNEAQ (reference sequence). CDR3 size: 14 residues. V shed 4 bases and J shed 3 bases, with 9 bases lying between them. The sample consisted of CD4+ T cells from blood, taken before the transplant. The sequence came from a human donor who received a combined kidney and bone marrow transplant. V is TRBV7-9 and J is TRBJ2-2; no clear D. The CDR3 nucleotides read TGTGCCAGCAGCTGGCTTTTTGACACCGGGGAGCTGTTTTTT. The encoded protein is CASSWLFDTGELFF. The full variable domain, completed using reference TRBV7-9 and TRBJ2-2, is DTGVSQNPRHKITKRGQNVTFRCDPISEHNRLYWYRQTLGQGPEFLTYFQNEAQLEKSRLLSDRFSAERPKGSFSTLEIQRTEQGDSAMYLCASSWLFDTGELFFGEGSRLTVL.